This entry lists 8 T cell receptor beta chains sequenced from one sample in a study of blood T cell repertoires in COVID-19. The repertoire was sequenced with immunoSEQ multiplex PCR; TCRdb's copy has only in-frame clones and lacks some. Among 250,000 to 350,000 clones listed, less than 85% were seen once. The sequenced sample consisted of peripheral blood. These receptors were obtained from a human donor with COVID-19, enrolled during active disease. The donor label of this sample is uncertain.

The rearrangement uses TRBV28 and TRBJ1-5, with unresolved D. V gave up 2 bases and J gave up 1 base, with 6 bases separating them. The CDR3 loop spans 14 amino acids. The V gene's germline CDR1 is MDHEN and CDR2 SYDVKM. The CDR3 DNA is TGTGCCAGCAGTTTACCAGGAAGCAATCAGCCCCAGCATTTT. It translates to CASSLPGSNQPQHF.

The chain recombines TRBV7-2 with TRBJ2-1, with 8 positions matching TRBD1. This CDR3 region has 14 residues. Germline CDR1 and CDR2: SGHTA and FQGNSA. V was pared by 0 bases and J by 13 bases, with 8 bases of the junction left unmatched. In DNA form, the CDR3 reads TGTGCCAGCAGCTTAGCCGAACTAGCAGGGGGCCAGTTCTTC. This sequence encodes CASSLAELAGGQFF.

This chain joins TRBV30 and TRBJ2-1; 12 positions agree with TRBD2. In germline, CDR1 is GTSNPN, CDR2 SVGIG (reference sequence). There are 16 residues in the CDR3. Germline trimming cut 2 bases from V and 7 bases from J; bases unmatched to any gene: 9. Here the CDR3 DNA reads TGTGCCTGGAGTCCCCGACTAGCGGGAGTAGGAAATGAGCAGTTCTTC. Translating it yields CAWSPRLAGVGNEQFF.

CDR3 nucleotides: TGTGCCAGCAGTTTAGCGAACGGGTGGGAGCAGTTCTTC. Encoded protein: CASSLANGWEQFF. The gene calls are TRBV12-3 or TRBV12-4 and TRBJ2-1, with no clear D. The CDR3 has 13 amino acids. V shed 0 bases and J shed 10 bases, with 10 bases lying between them.

The V call is TRBV6-5, the J call TRBJ2-7; 10 positions match TRBD1. This CDR3 is 15 amino acids long. Germline V CDR1 and CDR2: MNHEY, SVGAGI. Losses at the gene ends were 7 bases for V and 0 bases for J; bases not matched to a gene: 6. Here the CDR3 reads CASTEDRGNSYEQYF. The DNA of the CDR3 is TGTGCCAGCACCGAGGACAGGGGGAACTCCTACGAGCAGTACTTC.

The chain combines TRBV7-9 with TRBJ2-5, with 9 bases aligning to TRBD2. Germline CDR1 and CDR2: SEHNR and FQNEAQ (reference sequence). Germline trimming cut 6 bases from V and 4 bases from J; bases unmatched to any gene: 6. The CDR3 has 14 residues. In nucleotides, the CDR3 is TGTGCCAGCAGGGGGACTAGCCAGCCAGAGACCCAGTACTTC. Protein product: CASRGTSQPETQYF.

V gene TRBV5-6 combines with J gene TRBJ2-7; 14 bases are shared with TRBD2. The CDR3 consists of 16 residues. CDR1 is SGHDT, CDR2 YYEEEE, per germline. After removal of 4 bases from V and 6 bases from J, the junction contained 9 bases not matched to a gene. This CDR3 is CASSSPGLAGDGEQYF. For the CDR3, the DNA is TGTGCCAGCAGCAGCCCGGGACTAGCGGGAGACGGCGAGCAGTACTTC. The full variable domain, with the rest looked up from reference TRBV5-6 and TRBJ2-7, is DAGVTQSPTHLIKTRGQQVTLRCSPKSGHDTVSWYQQALGQGPQFIFQYYEEEERQRGNFPDRFSGHQFPNYSSELNVNALLLGDSALYLCASSSPGLAGDGEQYFGPGTRLTVT.

The chain couples TRBV29-1 to TRBJ1-1, with TRBD1 matching 7 bases. There are 11 residues in the CDR3. Germline V gene lookup returns CDR1 SQVTM and CDR2 ANQGSEA. Losses at the gene ends were 4 bases for V and 7 bases for J; bases not matched to a gene: 3. This CDR3 is CSVVGQIEAFF. The CDR3, as DNA: TGCAGCGTTGTGGGACAGATTGAAGCTTTCTTT.